This T cell receptor beta chain was documented in a study of shared clonotypes between healthy human individuals. Study-wide results and limits: Clonotypes that were shared across a handful of donors made up around 5% of naive CD4 clonotypes.

Germline CDR1 reads SNHLY; CDR2 reads FYNNEI. Trimming cost V 6 bases and J 4 bases, with 10 bases left between them. CDR3 length: 13 residues. Here immunoSEQ multiplex PCR was the method, and the copy in TCRdb shows in-frame clones only, minus some. The table lists 1,100,000 or so clones, approximately 78% of them singletons. In its sample, this clone was seen many times. What it binds is unknown. The sequence came from a man younger than 35 in good health. Some clones in this sample may be carry-over from other donors' samples. The chain uses TRBV2 and TRBJ1-5, with D possibly matching TRBD1 (6 bases). Material for sequencing was memory CD4+ T cells from PBMCs. The subset was: CD45RA-negative fraction. The CDR3 loop reads CASRNTGNQPQHF. CDR3 nucleotide sequence: TGTGCCAGCAGGAACACAGGGAATCAGCCCCAGCATTTT.